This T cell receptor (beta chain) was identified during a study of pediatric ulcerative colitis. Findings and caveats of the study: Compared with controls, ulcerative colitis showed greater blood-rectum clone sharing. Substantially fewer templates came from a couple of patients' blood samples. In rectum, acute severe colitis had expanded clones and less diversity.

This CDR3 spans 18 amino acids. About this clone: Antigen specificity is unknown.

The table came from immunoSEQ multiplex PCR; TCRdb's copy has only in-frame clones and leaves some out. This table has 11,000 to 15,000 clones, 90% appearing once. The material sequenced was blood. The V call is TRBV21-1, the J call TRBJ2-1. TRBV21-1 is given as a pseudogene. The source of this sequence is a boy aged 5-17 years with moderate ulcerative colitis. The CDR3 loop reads CASSKDRLVPPPRNEQFF. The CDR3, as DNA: TGTGCCAGCAGCAAAGATAGGTTGGTTCCCCCCCCGCGCAATGAGCAGTTCTTC.